This section outlines one TCR beta chain sequence together with its context. Antigen unknown. One base away lies a much larger clone, so this may be a sequencing read error. This sample is drawn from a study of T cells in Graves' hyperthyroidism and ophthalmopathy. Study-wide results and limits: Ophthalmopathy was predicted by the model a median of 6.5 months ahead of onset.

There were TCR beta CDR3 regions amplified from RNA transcripts. An initial round of RT-PCR targeting the TCR CDR3 relied on the HTBI primer set. TCRdb ran MiXCR on the multiplex PCR reads and lists one entry per CDR3 protein. The table has about 640,000 distinct CDR3 sequences, around 21% seen once. CDR3 size: 13 residues. V was shortened by 5 bases and J by 5 bases, with 11 bases between the two germline ends. In germline, CDR1 is SGHRS, CDR2 YFSETQ. The TCR comes from a man aged 25-45 years with Graves' ophthalmopathy. The rearrangement links TRBV5-1 to TRBJ2-1; TRBD1 might be the D (5 bases). The source material was blood. The CDR3 DNA reads as TGCGCCAGCAGATCAGGGTCCCACAATGAGCAGTTCTTC. Its translation: CASRSGSHNEQFF.